A single sample gave rise to the 5 T cell receptor beta chains below, sequenced in a study of shared clonotypes between healthy human individuals. Measured with immunoSEQ multiplex PCR; TCRdb has only the in-frame clones, and not every one. The repertoire holds around 2,000,000 clones, with 95% as singletons. The source material was naive CD4+ T cells sorted from blood. Noted subset: CD45RA+ positively selected. The receptors come from a man aged 18 to 35 in good health.

J is TRBJ1-2 and V is TRBV9; no clear D gene. Germline V CDR1 and CDR2: SGDLS, YYNGEE. The V and J ends lost 0 bases and 7 bases respectively, with 10 bases between them. The CDR3 has 13 residues. For the CDR3, the DNA is TGTGCCAGCAGCGTAGGCTCCGACACTGGCTACACCTTC. Its translation: CASSVGSDTGYTF.

The chain links TRBV6-5 to TRBJ1-6; 7 nucleotides agree with TRBD1. Per germline, CDR1 MNHEY and CDR2 SVGAGI. Trimming took 2 bases from V and 10 from J; bases not matched to a gene: 5. The CDR3 length is 14 residues. This chain's CDR3 is CASSYEGARSPLHF. The CDR3 DNA is TGTGCCAGCAGTTACGAGGGGGCACGATCACCCCTCCACTTT.

About this clone: A junction end diverges from the germline sequence, so it may reflect a read error. The CDR3 region is CASSLSPGFIAF. The CDR3 DNA is TGTGCCAGCAGCTTATCACCGGGGTTTATAGCCTTT. The chain uses TRBV7-9 and TRBJ1-4; D is undetermined. This CDR3 is built from 12 residues. Germline CDR1 is SEHNR and CDR2 is FQNEAQ (reference sequence).

The V gene is TRBV6-5, the J gene TRBJ2-4; the D is unclear. Trimming stripped 2 bases from V and 0 bases from J, with 11 bases between. Germline V lookup: CDR1 MNHEY, CDR2 SVGAGI. The CDR3 contains 16 residues. CDR3: CASSYSNSLAKNIQYF. CDR3 in DNA: TGTGCCAGCAGTTACAGTAACAGTCTAGCCAAAAACATTCAGTACTTC.

The V and J genes are TRBV15 and TRBJ2-3; D gene uncertain. Germline V gives CDR1 LNHNV, CDR2 YYDKDF (reference sequence). This CDR3 comprises 15 residues. V was trimmed by 5 bases and J by 3 bases, leaving 15 bases between them. The CDR3 nucleotides are TGTGCCACCAGCCACGCCCGAGTTTGGACAGATACGCAGTATTTT. This gives the protein CATSHARVWTDTQYF. The whole variable domain, filled in from reference TRBV15 and TRBJ2-3, reads DAMVIQNPRYQVTQFGKPVTLSCSQTLNHNVMYWYQQKSSQAPKLLFHYYDKDFNNEADTPDNFQSRRPNTSFCFLDIRSPGLGDTAMYLCATSHARVWTDTQYFGPGTRLTVL.